These T cell receptor beta chains were read from a single sample in a study of cytomegalovirus exposure and HLA in healthy donors. This table comes from immunoSEQ multiplex PCR, and its TCRdb copy is limited to in-frame clones, with some not included. The repertoire includes 260,000 or so clones, around 89% of them detected once, and 0.92% sits in the top ten. The sample comprised PBMCs. The receptors were sampled from a woman aged 18-30 years in good health and CMV-seronegative. CDR3s include the opening cysteine and the closing phenylalanine or tryptophan. Each record gives: CDR3 protein, CDR3 DNA, J gene, V gene, clone size, D gene. D genes are given only for firm matches. Only some rows state a clone size, as once, few, many or a class for expanded clones.

CDR3: CASRKSGSGSYEQFF; DNA: TGTGCCAGCAGGAAAAGCGGGAGTGGTAGCTATGAGCAGTTCTTC; J: TRBJ2-1; V: TRBV6-5; size: NA; D: TRBD2
CDR3: CASSLASGFPYEQYF; DNA: TGTGCCAGCAGCTTAGCTAGCGGGTTCCCCTACGAGCAGTACTTC; J: TRBJ2-7; V: TRBV7-6; size: NA; D: TRBD2
CDR3: CASSRRETGETGELFF; DNA: TGTGCCAGCAGCCGACGAGAGACAGGGGAAACCGGGGAGCTGTTTTTT; J: TRBJ2-2; V: TRBV9; size: few; D: TRBD1
CDR3: CASSLFGTGLYEQYF; DNA: TGTGCCAGCAGCTTATTCGGGACAGGGCTCTACGAGCAGTACTTC; J: TRBJ2-7; V: TRBV11-1; size: NA; D: TRBD1
CDR3: CASSSRGGTSVGSSFIGELFF; DNA: TGTGCCAGCAGTTCCCGCGGCGGGACTAGCGTTGGGTCTAGTTTCATCGGGGAGCTGTTTTTT; J: TRBJ2-2; V: TRBV28; size: NA; D: TRBD2
CDR3: CASRAWWDPGQPQHF; DNA: TGTGCCAGCAGAGCTTGGTGGGATCCAGGGCAGCCCCAGCATTTT; J: TRBJ1-5; V: TRBV28; size: NA; D: NA
CDR3: CASSFVRGTSTYEQYF; DNA: TGTGCCAGCAGTTTTGTACGTGGGACTAGCACCTACGAGCAGTACTTC; J: TRBJ2-7; V: TRBV27; size: NA; D: TRBD2
CDR3: CASRGNGYTF; DNA: TGTGCCAGCAGGGGCAACGGCTACACCTTC; J: TRBJ1-2; V: TRBV28; size: NA; D: NA
CDR3: CASSSRGDSSYNEQFF; DNA: TGTGCCAGCAGCTCCCGTGGGGACTCCTCTTACAATGAGCAGTTCTTC; J: TRBJ2-1; V: TRBV11-2; size: NA; D: NA
CDR3: CASSLLPGPFSEQYF; DNA: TGTGCCAGCAGCTTGCTCCCAGGGCCTTTCAGCGAGCAGTACTTC; J: TRBJ2-7; V: TRBV5-5; size: NA; D: NA
CDR3: CASSVLAGWEQYF; DNA: TGCGCCAGCAGCGTACTAGCGGGATGGGAGCAGTACTTC; J: TRBJ2-7; V: TRBV5-1; size: NA; D: TRBD2
CDR3: CASSVFGAAPYNEQFF; DNA: TGCGCCAGCAGCGTATTCGGAGCAGCCCCATACAATGAGCAGTTCTTC; J: TRBJ2-1; V: TRBV5-1; size: NA; D: NA
CDR3: CASSVGGYRVDYGYTF; DNA: TGTGCCAGCAGCGTAGGCGGATACAGGGTAGACTATGGCTACACCTTC; J: TRBJ1-2; V: TRBV9; size: NA; D: NA
CDR3: CASSSLGRGMSSYEQYF; DNA: TGTGCCAGCAGTTCCCTGGGCAGGGGGATGAGCTCCTACGAGCAGTACTTC; J: TRBJ2-7; V: TRBV28; size: NA; D: TRBD1
CDR3: CASGPGMWKTDTQYF; DNA: TGTGCTAGTGGGCCAGGTATGTGGAAAACAGATACGCAGTATTTT; J: TRBJ2-3; V: TRBV12-5; size: NA; D: NA
CDR3: CASSWGQGADTQYF; DNA: TGTGCCAGCAGTTGGGGACAGGGGGCAGATACGCAGTATTTT; J: TRBJ2-3; V: TRBV28; size: few; D: TRBD1
CDR3: CAIRGEGEEKFF; DNA: TGTGCCATCAGGGGGGAAGGGGAGGAGAAGTTCTTC; J: TRBJ2-1; V: TRBV10-3; size: NA; D: NA
CDR3: CASSLGQLLDGYTF; DNA: TGTGCCAGCAGCTTAGGACAGCTACTCGATGGCTACACCTTC; J: TRBJ1-2; V: TRBV7-2; size: few; D: NA
CDR3: CSATEGDEQFF; DNA: TGCAGTGCCACTGAAGGGGATGAGCAGTTCTTC; J: TRBJ2-1; V: TRBV20-1; size: NA; D: NA
CDR3: CASGRQRAEQETQYF; DNA: TGTGCTAGTGGCCGACAGCGGGCCGAACAAGAGACCCAGTACTTC; J: TRBJ2-5; V: TRBV12-5; size: NA; D: NA
CDR3: CASSDRRTGLEQFF; DNA: TGTGCCAGCAGCGACCGGCGAACAGGGCTTGAGCAGTTCTTC; J: TRBJ2-1; V: TRBV6-5; size: NA; D: NA
CDR3: CASSEEGQGISTEAFF; DNA: TGTGCCAGCAGTGAAGAGGGACAGGGTATATCGACTGAAGCTTTCTTT; J: TRBJ1-1; V: TRBV2; size: few; D: TRBD1
CDR3: CASSVRGSPPETQYF; DNA: TGTGCCAGCAGCGTGCGCGGGAGTCCCCCAGAGACCCAGTACTTC; J: TRBJ2-5; V: TRBV5-6; size: NA; D: TRBD2
CDR3: CASSFGLAGVPYEQYF; DNA: TGTGCCAGCAGCTTCGGGCTAGCGGGAGTGCCCTACGAGCAGTACTTC; J: TRBJ2-7; V: TRBV11-2; size: NA; D: TRBD2
CDR3: CASSPGQGAYEQYF; DNA: TGTGCCAGCTCACCAGGGCAGGGGGCCTACGAGCAGTACTTC; J: TRBJ2-7; V: TRBV18; size: NA; D: TRBD1
CDR3: CASSLRTSGDSEQYF; DNA: TGCGCCAGCAGCCTGCGTACATCGGGAGACAGCGAGCAGTACTTC; J: TRBJ2-7; V: TRBV4-3; size: NA; D: NA
CDR3: CASSQGGLNSPLHF; DNA: TGTGCCAGCAGCCAGGGTGGCCTTAATTCACCCCTCCACTTT; J: TRBJ1-6; V: TRBV6-5; size: once; D: NA
CDR3: CASRSGSGYTGELFF; DNA: TGTGCCAGCAGAAGCGGGAGTGGATACACCGGGGAGCTGTTTTTT; J: TRBJ2-2; V: TRBV27; size: once; D: TRBD2
CDR3: CASSWTGGNYGYTF; DNA: TGTGCCAGCAGCTGGACAGGGGGGAACTATGGCTACACCTTC; J: TRBJ1-2; V: TRBV6-6; size: NA; D: TRBD1
CDR3: CASSPGTLSYEQYF; DNA: TGCGCCAGCAGCCCAGGGACACTTTCCTACGAGCAGTACTTC; J: TRBJ2-7; V: TRBV5-1; size: few; D: NA
CDR3: CASRRQGYKTEAFF; DNA: TGTGCCAGTCGACGACAGGGCTATAAGACTGAAGCTTTCTTT; J: TRBJ1-1; V: TRBV19; size: NA; D: TRBD1
CDR3: CASSRTVNYEQYF; DNA: TGTGCCAGCAGTCGGACAGTCAACTACGAGCAGTACTTC; J: TRBJ2-7; V: TRBV5-8; size: NA; D: NA
CDR3: CASSYGLAGTQETQYF; DNA: TGTGCCAGCAGCTACGGACTAGCGGGAACACAAGAGACCCAGTACTTC; J: TRBJ2-5; V: TRBV5-4; size: NA; D: TRBD2
CDR3: CASSPRTVTGANVLTF; DNA: TGTGCCAGCAGCCCTAGGACAGTTACCGGGGCCAACGTCCTGACTTTC; J: TRBJ2-6; V: TRBV7-9; size: NA; D: NA
CDR3: CASSQAGVRYGYTF; DNA: TGCGCCAGCAGCCAAGCCGGGGTACGCTATGGCTACACCTTC; J: TRBJ1-2; V: TRBV4-1; size: NA; D: NA
CDR3: CASRAGGTDTQYF; DNA: TGCGCCAGCAGAGCGGGGGGCACAGATACGCAGTATTTT; J: TRBJ2-3; V: TRBV5-1; size: NA; D: TRBD2
CDR3: CASNPTSGRADTQYF; DNA: TGTGCCAGCAATCCGACTAGCGGGAGGGCAGATACGCAGTATTTT; J: TRBJ2-3; V: TRBV27; size: NA; D: TRBD2
CDR3: CASSPDRLYPGELFF; DNA: TGTGCCAGCAGCCCGGACAGGTTATATCCCGGGGAGCTGTTTTTT; J: TRBJ2-2; V: TRBV7-8; size: once; D: TRBD1
CDR3: CASSRPRTGGEQYF; DNA: TGTGCCAGCAGCCGCCCTAGGACAGGGGGAGAGCAGTACTTC; J: TRBJ2-7; V: TRBV7-2; size: once; D: TRBD1
CDR3: CASSSGQQETQYF; DNA: TGTGCCAGCAGCTCGGGACAGCAAGAGACCCAGTACTTC; J: TRBJ2-5; V: TRBV7-3; size: NA; D: TRBD1
CDR3: CASSLAGSHLGEQYF; DNA: TGCGCCAGCAGCTTAGCCGGGAGTCACCTGGGGGAGCAGTACTTC; J: TRBJ2-7; V: TRBV5-1; size: NA; D: NA
CDR3: CASSPEGTDTREQYF; DNA: TGTGCCAGCAGCCCTGAGGGAACCGACACCAGGGAGCAGTACTTC; J: TRBJ2-7; V: TRBV4-2; size: NA; D: NA
CDR3: CASSLWGQAEEQYF; DNA: TGTGCCAGCAGTTTATGGGGACAGGCCGAGGAGCAGTACTTC; J: TRBJ2-7; V: TRBV27; size: NA; D: TRBD1
CDR3: CASRGGIVETQYF; DNA: TGTGCCAGCAGAGGCGGGATAGTGGAGACCCAGTACTTC; J: TRBJ2-5; V: TRBV2; size: NA; D: NA
CDR3: CASSYPGYEQYF; DNA: TGTGCCAGCAGTTACCCAGGGTACGAGCAGTACTTC; J: TRBJ2-7; V: TRBV27; size: NA; D: NA
CDR3: CASSPLGTSVYNEQFF; DNA: TGTGCCAGCTCACCACTAGGGACTAGCGTTTACAATGAGCAGTTCTTC; J: TRBJ2-1; V: TRBV18; size: NA; D: TRBD2
CDR3: CASSPQSQPGLAGETDTQYF; DNA: TGCGCCAGCAGCCCCCAATCCCAACCGGGACTAGCGGGAGAGACAGATACGCAGTATTTT; J: TRBJ2-3; V: TRBV4-1; size: few; D: TRBD2
CDR3: CASSLAGSSYNEQFF; DNA: TGTGCCAGTTCCCTAGCGGGAAGCTCCTACAATGAGCAGTTCTTC; J: TRBJ2-1; V: TRBV19; size: once; D: TRBD2
CDR3: CASTNRADTQYF; DNA: TGTGCCAGCACCAACAGGGCGGATACGCAGTATTTT; J: TRBJ2-3; V: TRBV27; size: NA; D: NA
CDR3: CASSSLSGTGRHEQYF; DNA: TGTGCCAGCAGCAGCCTTTCCGGGACAGGGCGCCACGAGCAGTACTTC; J: TRBJ2-7; V: TRBV7-8; size: NA; D: TRBD1
CDR3: CASSPGLAGVETQYF; DNA: TGTGCCAGCAGCCCGGGACTAGCGGGAGTAGAGACCCAGTACTTC; J: TRBJ2-5; V: TRBV6-1; size: NA; D: TRBD2
CDR3: CAPKGGNQPQHF; DNA: TGTGCCCCTAAAGGGGGTAATCAGCCCCAGCATTTT; J: TRBJ1-5; V: TRBV30; size: NA; D: NA
CDR3: CASSNSGNTIYF; DNA: TGTGCCAGCAGCAACTCTGGAAACACCATATATTTT; J: TRBJ1-3; V: TRBV28; size: NA; D: NA
CDR3: CASSVGGRGQANYGYTF; DNA: TGTGCCAGCAGCGTAGGTGGCAGGGGGCAAGCTAACTATGGCTACACCTTC; J: TRBJ1-2; V: TRBV9; size: few; D: TRBD1